This TCR beta chain was sequenced during a study of cytomegalovirus exposure and HLA in healthy donors. Whole-study results and caveats: Cytomegalovirus-associated TCR beta chains were listed, numbering 150 to 200. Most likely, a cluster of highly shared sequence variants arose as a sequencing artifact.

Comment on this clone: Its antigen is undetermined.

The PCR employed 60 Vbeta primers together with 13 Jbeta primers. This table comes from immunoSEQ multiplex PCR, and its TCRdb copy is limited to in-frame clones, with some not included. The table records over 120,000 clones, approximately 84% of them present only once. The CDR3 has 14 residues. The germline V gene has CDR1 KGHSH and CDR2 LQKENI. V was clipped by 6 bases and J by 7 bases; unmatched bases: 5. The chain has TRBV18 and TRBJ2-1; 11 bases align to TRBD1. Specimen: PBMCs. The receptor was derived from an older woman in good health and CMV-seropositive. In DNA, the CDR3 is TGTGCCAGCTCTCGGGACAGGGGGGATAATGAGCAGTTCTTC. Translating gives CASSRDRGDNEQFF.